One sample yielded the 12 T cell receptor beta chains listed below, sequenced in a study of metastatic and nonmetastatic thyroid tumors. TCRdb reprocessed the PCR reads using MiXCR. Of tens of thousands of clones in the sample, about 21% are singletons; the top ten hold roughly 22%. No treatment had been given to any patient before thyroid surgery. Sequenced: blood. The receptors shown here come from a female donor with papillary thyroid cancer or a benign thyroid nodule (not recorded which). Some clones in this sample may be carry-over from other donors' samples.

This clone showed up just a few times. The chain links TRBV6-4 to TRBJ2-3, with 8 bases fitting TRBD1. Germline assignment: CDR1 MRHNA and CDR2 SNTAGT. The CDR3 is 18 amino acids. V lost 0 bases to trimming and J lost 5 bases; unmatched junction nucleotides: 13. The CDR3 DNA reads as TGTGCCAGCAGTGACTCGAATTCCATGACAGGGGATTTAGATACGCAGTATTTT. Amino acids: CASSDSNSMTGDLDTQYF.

This clone was observed many times. The chain couples TRBV20-1 to TRBJ2-7; D is ambiguous. Trimming pared 3 bases from V and 7 bases from J, leaving 10 bases between. The germline V gene encodes CDR1 DFQATT and CDR2 SNEGSKA (reference sequence). This CDR3 is built from 11 residues. CDR3 in amino acids: CSASLEMEQYF. As DNA, the CDR3 is TGCAGTGCTAGTTTGGAGATGGAGCAGTACTTC.

V and J are TRBV19 and TRBJ2-5; TRBD1 is a possible D gene (6 bases). The germline V and J ends were trimmed by 6 bases and 5 bases, with 13 bases remaining between them. This CDR3 has 13 amino acids. The V gene's germline CDR1 is LNHDA and CDR2 SQIVND (reference sequence). CDR3: CASSTGNLETQYF. CDR3 in DNA: TGTGCCAGTAGCACAGGGAATTTGGAGACCCAGTACTTC.

This clone was observed at least ten times. The V and J genes are TRBV10-3 and TRBJ2-1, with 7 nucleotides matching TRBD1. This CDR3 contains 15 residues. Germline lookup yields CDR1 ENHRY and CDR2 SYGVKD. J lost 8 bases, V lost 3 bases, and 10 bases had no gene match. CDR3 residues: CAISDGSTGVDEQFF. CDR3 bases: TGTGCCATCAGTGATGGTTCAACAGGGGTGGATGAGCAGTTCTTC.

This clone was detected a few times. V and J are TRBV6-2 or TRBV6-3 and TRBJ2-3; a possible D gene is TRBD2 (6 bases). The V and J ends lost 6 bases and 2 bases respectively, with 9 bases between them. CDR1 is MNHEY and CDR2 is SVGEGT in the germline V gene. The CDR3 is made up of 13 amino acids. DNA for the CDR3: TGTGCCAGCAGGGGACTGCACACAGATACGCAGTATTTT. Protein: CASRGLHTDTQYF.

This clone occurred many times. The rearrangement links TRBV9 to TRBJ1-1, with a weak D call TRBD1 (5 bases). Germline V gene lookup returns CDR1 SGDLS and CDR2 YYNGEE. The CDR3 is made up of 16 amino acids. Deletions cut 2 bases from V and 1 base from J, with 15 bases between. CDR3 coding DNA: TGTGCCAGCAGCGTGGGCCTGGGCGGGGGGAACACTGAAGCTTTCTTT. Amino acids: CASSVGLGGGNTEAFF.

The rearrangement uses TRBV5-4 and TRBJ2-3, with D possibly being TRBD2 (6 bases). Germline lookup yields CDR1 SGHNT and CDR2 YYREEE (reference sequence). The CDR3 has 15 amino acids. Trimming shortened V by 5 bases and J by 2 bases, and 15 bases separated the two germline ends. CDR3 nucleotides: TGTGCCAGCAGTTGGGGCCGGGGACTCACAGATACGCAGTATTTT. Amino acid sequence: CASSWGRGLTDTQYF.

The table lists this clone with a few counts. V and J are TRBV12-5 and TRBJ2-5; D gene uncertain. Trimming left V 3 bases short and J 2 bases short, with 7 bases between. In germline, CDR1 is LGHNT, CDR2 FRNRAP. This CDR3 comprises 13 residues. This CDR3 reads CASGLAGQETQYF. As DNA, the CDR3 is TGTGCTAGTGGTTTAGCTGGACAAGAGACCCAGTACTTC.

The chain combines TRBV3-1 with TRBJ2-7, with 11 bases that match TRBD2. V shed 1 base and J 8 bases; nucleotides not matched to a gene: 10. This CDR3 has 16 amino acids. Germline lookup yields CDR1 LGHDT and CDR2 YNNKEL (reference sequence). CDR3 coding DNA: TGTGCCAGCAGCCAAGGCAGGACTAGCGGGCTGTCGAAGCAGTACTTC. Protein product: CASSQGRTSGLSKQYF.

The chain combines TRBV11-2 with TRBJ2-1; 13 positions agree with TRBD2. The V gene end was trimmed by 5 bases and the J gene end by 6 bases; junction bases not matched to a gene: 10. Germline V gene data show CDR1 as SGHAT and CDR2 as FQNNGV. The length of the CDR3 is 17 residues. The CDR3: CASSLRTSGSYGNEQFF. The CDR3 nucleotides are TGTGCCAGCAGCCTACGGACTAGCGGGAGTTACGGCAATGAGCAGTTCTTC.

CDR3 in amino acids: CASSSMAGGYYEQFF. The CDR3 DNA reads TGTGCCAGCAGTTCCATGGCAGGGGGCTATTATGAGCAGTTCTTC. The genes are TRBV28 and TRBJ2-1; 8 nucleotides match TRBD1. CDR1 is MDHEN and CDR2 is SYDVKM in the germline V gene. The CDR3 extends over 15 amino acids. V lost 4 bases, J lost 8 bases, and 10 bases stayed unmatched.

This chain uses TRBV11-2 with TRBJ1-5; a possible D gene is TRBD1 (5 bases). Germline CDR1 and CDR2: SGHAT and FQNNGV. The CDR3 loop spans 17 amino acids. The V gene lost 2 bases and the J gene lost 1 base, with 15 bases spanning the gap. The CDR3 DNA is TGTGCCAGCAGCTTAATCCGTGAGGGGCTGAGCAATCAGCCCCAGCATTTT. Encoded protein: CASSLIREGLSNQPQHF.